The rows below give T cell receptor beta chains drawn from one sample of a study of T cell responses to AZD1222 COVID-19 vaccine. Sequencing was performed with immunoSEQ multiplex PCR; in TCRdb, only in-frame clones are kept and a portion is missing. The data hold approximately 120,000 clones, with approximately 85% observed a single time. Here the sequenced sample was peripheral blood, taken 28 days after the second AZD1222 dose. Receptors originate from an adult who received the AZD1222 COVID-19 vaccine. The conserved cysteine and the conserved F or W are not part of the CDR3 here. Fields, in order: CDR3 protein, V gene.

ASSIGVNEKLF | TRBV19
ASSPDRGAEAF | TRBV3-1/TRBV3-2
ASSGTATTETQY | TRBV6-5
ASSFLGSNTDTQY | TRBV5-6
ASSPQGYEQY | TRBV12-3/TRBV12-4
ASSRDSNYGYT | TRBV7-9
ASSLRLGGAEETQY | TRBV5-4
ATPTASGPYNEQF | TRBV9
ASSLISGVGTDTQY | TRBV7-3
ASSLEPTDTQY | TRBV11-3
ASSEPPSSTGDTQY | TRBV9
ASSTIRDKYQPQH | TRBV19
ASSLDGRSGELF | TRBV5-4
ASSFSGNGQPQH | TRBV5-6
ASSVVGFREKLF | TRBV7-9
ASSLRTRQGSLY | TRBV7-8
ASSSPGQGLNEQF | TRBV7-9
ASSQDSRDLAGRS | TRBV3-1/TRBV3-2
SVAGTGGTEAF | TRBV29-1
ASSQDAAVWGEQF | TRBV3-1/TRBV3-2
ASSLREGRGQNYGYT | TRBV27
ASSRLRAYEQY | TRBV7-2
ASSQGHTGELF | TRBV3-1/TRBV3-2
ASSEIVRLGNTIY | TRBV6-1
ASSLEENYNSPLH | TRBV7-8
ASSWDHGRNYNSPLH | TRBV5-5
ASKRAAEAYEQY | TRBV5-1
SVHSNEKLF | TRBV29-1
ASSQDRESPLH | TRBV4-1
ASSLTTGDYGYT | TRBV19
ASSFGGTGANVLT | TRBV7-2
ASSSRLAGWETQY | TRBV19
ASHPGQGIYGYT | TRBV2
ASSKEGLLNVQPQH | TRBV19
ASSWEGGGNTEAF | TRBV6-5
ASSYLGMGYT | TRBV5-1
ASRVGKTQY | TRBV2
ASTLAGGRYNEQF | TRBV28
ASSRGQGAETQY | TRBV7-7
AWSHITGNQPQH | TRBV30